This T cell receptor (beta chain) comes out of a study of blood T cell repertoires in COVID-19. Sequenced by immunoSEQ multiplex PCR; TCRdb stores in-frame clones only, minus some. The data contain under 110,000 clones, 91% of them singletons. CDR1 is LNHNV and CDR2 is YYDKDF in the germline V gene (reference sequence). This CDR3 comprises 15 residues. V lost 0 bases and J 4 bases, leaving 10 bases between the germline ends. The receptor comes from a man aged 50-59 years with acute or convalescent COVID-19. The chain combines TRBV15 with TRBJ1-5, with no clear D. Sequencing was performed on peripheral blood. The DNA for the CDR3 is TGTGCCACCAGCAGAGAGGGCATCCGAAATCAGCCCCAGCATTTT. Translation: CATSREGIRNQPQHF. The whole variable domain, remainder taken from reference TRBV15 and TRBJ1-5, is DAMVIQNPRYQVTQFGKPVTLSCSQTLNHNVMYWYQQKSSQAPKLLFHYYDKDFNNEADTPDNFQSRRPNTSFCFLDIRSPGLGDTAMYLCATSREGIRNQPQHFGDGTRLSIL.